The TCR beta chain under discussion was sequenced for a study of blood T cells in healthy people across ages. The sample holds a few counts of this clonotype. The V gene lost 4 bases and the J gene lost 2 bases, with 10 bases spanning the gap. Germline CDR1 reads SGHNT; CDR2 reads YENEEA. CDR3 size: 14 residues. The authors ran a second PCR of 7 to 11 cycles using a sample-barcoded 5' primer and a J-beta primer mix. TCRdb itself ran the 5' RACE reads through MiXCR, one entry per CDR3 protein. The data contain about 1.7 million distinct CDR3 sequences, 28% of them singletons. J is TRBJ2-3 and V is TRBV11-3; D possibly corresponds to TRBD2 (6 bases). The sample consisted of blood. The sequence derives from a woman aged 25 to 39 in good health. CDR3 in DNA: TGTGCCAGCAGCTCGGGAGAGATCACAGATACGCAGTATTTT. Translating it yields CASSSGEITDTQYF.